The 25 T cell receptor beta chains listed next were all sequenced from one sample in a study of blood T cell repertoires in COVID-19. Assay: immunoSEQ multiplex PCR; the TCRdb copy retains only in-frame clones and omits some. The sample has approximately 250,000 clones; 88% are singletons. Sequenced: PBMCs or T cells enriched from blood (not recorded which). The receptors originated from a woman aged 40 to 50 with acute COVID-19.

The rearrangement links TRBV6-2 or TRBV6-3 to TRBJ2-5; a weak D match, TRBD1 (5 bases). V dropped 2 bases and J dropped 0 bases, with 19 bases sitting between them. Germline assignment: CDR1 MNHEY and CDR2 SVGEGT. This CDR3 spans 18 amino acids. The CDR3 sequence is CASSYVRSATAYQETQYF. The CDR3 nucleotides read TGTGCCAGCAGTTACGTCCGGTCCGCGACAGCGTACCAAGAGACCCAGTACTTC.

J is TRBJ2-3 and V is TRBV9, with TRBD1 identical over 9 bases. With V trimmed by 0 bases and J by 5 bases, 7 bases remained unmatched. The CDR3 runs 16 residues. The germline V gene has CDR1 SGDLS and CDR2 YYNGEE. The chain's CDR3 is CASSVVPGQGRDTQYF. DNA of the CDR3: TGTGCCAGCAGCGTAGTTCCAGGACAGGGGAGAGATACGCAGTATTTT.

Concerning this clone itself: At one end, the junction sequence differs from germline, possibly due to a read error. This sequence joins TRBV12-5 and TRBJ1-2, with D possibly being TRBD1 (5 bases). Germline loops: CDR1 LGHNT, CDR2 FRNRAP. The CDR3 is 18 residues long. CDR3 loop: CACGLVLRRGGGTSGYTF. The CDR3 nucleotides read TGTGCTTGTGGTTTGGTATTACGACGGGGGGGAGGGACGAGTGGCTACACCTTC.

The gene calls are TRBV7-9 and TRBJ1-2, with 10 bases aligning to TRBD1. Germline V gene data show CDR1 as SEHNR and CDR2 as FQNEAQ (reference sequence). This CDR3 has 15 amino acids. Trimming at V came to 3 bases and at J to 2 bases, leaving 3 bases not matched to a gene. This CDR3 reads CASSFRDRGNYGYTF. CDR3 coding DNA: TGTGCCAGCAGCTTCCGGGACAGGGGAAACTATGGCTACACCTTC.

The CDR3 loop is CASSYSLGETGRYQPQHF. The CDR3, as DNA: TGTGCCAGCAGTTACTCGTTGGGGGAGACAGGTCGGTATCAGCCCCAGCATTTT. The V and J genes are TRBV6-2 or TRBV6-3 and TRBJ1-5, with D perhaps TRBD1 (6 bases). Trimming removed 0 bases at V and 5 bases at J, with 20 bases between. The CDR3 is 18 residues long. The V gene's germline CDR1 is MNHEY and CDR2 SVGEGT.

This clone was found once. CDR3: CASRPGLFLSRDTEAFF. CDR3 sequence (DNA): TGTGCCAGTAGGCCGGGACTTTTTCTTTCTAGGGACACTGAAGCTTTCTTT. This chain uses TRBV19 with TRBJ1-1, with a tentative D call TRBD1 (5 bases). This CDR3 is 17 amino acids long. V dropped 6 bases and J dropped 3 bases, with 23 bases sitting between them. Germline values: CDR1 LNHDA, CDR2 SQIVND (reference sequence).

The chain uses TRBV11-2 and TRBJ1-6; unclear D gene. This CDR3 has 13 residues. CDR1 and CDR2 from the germline V gene are SGHAT and FQNNGV. V dropped 5 bases and J dropped 13 bases, with 15 bases sitting between them. Here the CDR3 DNA reads TGTGCCAGCAGCCAGGATAATGCCACTCCCCTCCACTTT. Protein: CASSQDNATPLHF.

The rearrangement links TRBV5-4 to TRBJ2-3, with 7 bases that match TRBD2. This CDR3 spans 15 amino acids. Germline V gene data show CDR1 as SGHNT and CDR2 as YYREEE (reference sequence). The junction had 2 bases not matched to a gene; V was cut back by 0 bases and J by 1 base. The CDR3 here is CASSLGLAGTDTQYF. The CDR3 nucleotides read TGTGCCAGCAGCTTGGGACTAGCCGGCACAGATACGCAGTATTTT.

The chain has TRBV4-1 and TRBJ2-7; 10 positions match TRBD2. This CDR3 is 14 amino acids long. Per the germline V gene, CDR1 is MGHRA and CDR2 is YSYEKL. J was trimmed by 7 bases and V by 3 bases; bases with no gene match: 6. The CDR3 is CASSQLAGVGEQYF. The CDR3 nucleotides read TGCGCCAGCAGCCAGCTAGCGGGAGTTGGGGAGCAGTACTTC.

The chain is built from TRBV19 and TRBJ1-5; 8 bases align to TRBD1. Germline values: CDR1 LNHDA, CDR2 SQIVND (reference sequence). The CDR3 consists of 18 residues. Germline trimming cut 3 bases from V and 0 bases from J; bases unmatched to any gene: 10. CDR3: CASSIGQGHVYSNQPQHF. For the CDR3, the DNA is TGTGCCAGTAGTATCGGACAGGGCCATGTCTATAGCAATCAGCCCCAGCATTTT.

The gene calls are TRBV3-1 (or the pseudogene TRBV3-2) and TRBJ2-1; D is possibly TRBD2 (6 bases). The CDR3 contains 15 residues. The ends were cut back, 3 bases at V and 4 bases at J, with 13 bases in the middle. CDR1 LGHDT and CDR2 YNNKEL come from the germline V gene (reference sequence). The CDR3 sequence is CASSQTREPYNEQFF. CDR3 DNA: TGTGCCAGCAGCCAGACCCGGGAGCCTTACAATGAGCAGTTCTTC.

This rearrangement joins TRBV6-5 to TRBJ1-2; possibly TRBD1 for D (5 bases). This CDR3 is 15 amino acids long. V lost 2 bases and J 4 bases, leaving 14 bases between the germline ends. Germline CDR1 MNHEY, CDR2 SVGAGI. CDR3 sequence reads: CASSYDRDRSYGYTF. DNA of the CDR3: TGTGCCAGCAGTTACGATAGAGACAGAAGCTATGGCTACACCTTC.

This chain connects TRBV9 to TRBJ2-3; TRBD1 is a possible D gene (6 bases). The germline V and J ends were trimmed by 0 bases and 3 bases, with 11 bases remaining between them. CDR3 size: 15 residues. The germline V gene has CDR1 SGDLS and CDR2 YYNGEE. The CDR3, as DNA: TGTGCCAGCAGCGTAGCTGGGGGCGCAACAGATACGCAGTATTTT. Translated, it gives CASSVAGGATDTQYF.

This sequence joins TRBV5-5 and TRBJ2-7; 7 nucleotides match TRBD2. The CDR3 covers 16 residues. Germline CDR1 SGHKS, CDR2 YYEKEE (reference sequence). With 4 bases clipped from V and 3 bases from J, the junction kept 13 bases outside the gene matches. DNA for the CDR3: TGTGCCAGCAGCATGATACTAGCGTCGGGGGACTACGAGCAGTACGTC. It is translated as CASSMILASGDYEQYV.

The genes are TRBV5-4 and TRBJ2-5; possible D gene TRBD2, 6 bases. This CDR3 has 14 amino acids. Germline V lookup: CDR1 SGHNT, CDR2 YYREEE (reference sequence). V lost 5 bases to trimming and J lost 5 bases, with 16 bases between them. The CDR3 nucleotides read TGTGCCAGCAGTAGTTCGGGAGTAGGGGAGACCCAGTACTTC. This sequence encodes CASSSSGVGETQYF.

This clone is a singleton in its sample. This chain connects TRBV5-1 to TRBJ1-6; a weak D match, TRBD1 (6 bases). Germline CDR1 reads SGHRS; CDR2 reads YFSETQ. V lost 4 bases, J lost 5 bases, and 13 bases lay in between. CDR3 length equals 15 residues. This CDR3 is CASSATPGDNSPLHF. The CDR3, as DNA: TGCGCCAGCAGCGCCACACCAGGGGATAATTCACCCCTCCACTTT.

The genes are TRBV7-9 and TRBJ1-4, with D possibly being TRBD1 (5 bases). Germline CDR1 SEHNR, CDR2 FQNEAQ (reference sequence). The V gene lost 4 bases and the J gene lost 0 bases, with 9 bases spanning the gap. CDR3 length: 15 amino acids. The CDR3 nucleotides read TGTGCCAGCAGCTCGCAGACAGCAACTAATGAAAAACTGTTTTTT. It is translated as CASSSQTATNEKLFF.

The chain links TRBV6-2 or TRBV6-3 to TRBJ2-3; 7 positions agree with TRBD2. J lost 9 bases, V lost 5 bases, and 11 bases had no gene match. The CDR3 has 14 amino acids. Germline V CDR1 and CDR2: MNHEY, SVGEGT. The CDR3 nucleotides read TGTGCCAGCAGTACTCCTAGCGGCCTCGGGACGCAGTATTTT. This translates into CASSTPSGLGTQYF.

The CDR3 DNA sequence: TGTGCCAGCAGTGCGGGGACAGAGAAACCCCTCCACTTT. It specifies CASSAGTEKPLHF. The V and J genes are TRBV7-3 and TRBJ1-6; 7 positions agree with TRBD1. This CDR3 region has 13 residues. Per germline, CDR1 SGHTA and CDR2 FQGTGA. J lost 12 bases, V lost 6 bases, and 8 bases had no gene match.

The chain recombines TRBV19 with TRBJ1-2; perhaps TRBD1 as D (6 bases). Germline loops: CDR1 LNHDA, CDR2 SQIVND (reference sequence). V lost 8 bases, J lost 7 bases, and 20 bases lay in between. The CDR3 has 14 amino acids. The CDR3 loop is CASATGQQGSGYTF. As DNA, the CDR3 is TGTGCCAGTGCAACTGGACAGCAAGGCTCTGGCTACACCTTC.

The chain is built from TRBV19 and TRBJ2-7; tentatively, D is TRBD2 (7 bases). CDR1 is LNHDA and CDR2 is SQIVND in the germline V gene (reference sequence). CDR3 size: 14 residues. V lost 3 bases, J lost 0 bases, and 9 bases lay in between. This CDR3 is CASSIAGASYEQYF. Here the CDR3 DNA reads TGTGCCAGTAGTATTGCGGGGGCCTCCTACGAGCAGTACTTC.

The chain joins TRBV6-2 or TRBV6-3 to TRBJ1-1, with 8 bases identical to TRBD1. The CDR3 loop spans 13 amino acids. After removal of 5 bases from V and 5 bases from J, the junction contained 4 bases not matched to a gene. Germline CDR1 reads MNHEY; CDR2 reads SVGEGT. This CDR3 is CASSIQGATEAFF. The CDR3 nucleotides are TGTGCCAGCAGTATTCAGGGGGCAACTGAAGCTTTCTTT.

The V gene is TRBV28, the J gene TRBJ2-2; 11 nucleotides match TRBD2. J was trimmed by 7 bases and V by 2 bases; bases with no gene match: 9. CDR3 size: 17 residues. Germline V gene data show CDR1 as MDHEN and CDR2 as SYDVKM. The CDR3 sequence is CASSLMASGGKHGELFF. CDR3 nucleotides: TGTGCCAGCAGTTTAATGGCTAGCGGGGGGAAGCACGGGGAGCTGTTTTTT.

This chain links TRBV2 with TRBJ2-3; 8 bases line up with TRBD2. Germline CDR1 SNHLY, CDR2 FYNNEI. J lost 8 bases, V lost 6 bases, and 10 bases had no gene match. The CDR3 spans 14 residues. The CDR3 region has the DNA TGTGCCAGCAGGGCAGGGCGGGAGGCCGGTACGCAGTATTTT. It yields the protein CASRAGREAGTQYF.

The chain uses TRBV7-2 and TRBJ1-2, with 10 bases lining up with TRBD1. CDR3 length: 14 amino acids. V shed 6 bases and J 8 bases; nucleotides not matched to a gene: 9. Germline lookup yields CDR1 SGHTA and CDR2 FQGNSA. The CDR3, as DNA: TGTGCCAGCAGTACAGACAGGGGGCTCTTAGGCTACACCTTC. It codes for CASSTDRGLLGYTF.